The 29 T cell receptor beta chains below were found in one sample sequenced in a study of shared clonotypes between healthy human individuals. CD45RO negativity and positive selection for CCR7 defined naive CD8 cells, a population that excluded terminally differentiated effector memory CD45RA+ cells. Sequencing was performed with immunoSEQ multiplex PCR; in TCRdb, only in-frame clones are kept and a portion is missing. Here the sample spans around 2,000,000 clones, over 85% being singletons. The specimen sequenced was naive CD8+ T cells sorted from blood. The receptors originated from a man between 18 and 35 years old in good health.

This clone was picked up one time. The rearrangement links TRBV28 to TRBJ1-6, with a weak D call TRBD1 (5 bases). V lost 3 bases to trimming and J lost 9 bases, with 15 bases between them. The CDR3 sequence is 15 residues long. Germline assignment: CDR1 MDHEN and CDR2 SYDVKM. The CDR3 loop is CASSFWDVSSSPLHF. The CDR3 DNA reads as TGTGCCAGCAGTTTTTGGGACGTGTCTAGTTCACCCCTCCACTTT.

This clone appeared once. This rearrangement joins TRBV27 to TRBJ2-5; D unresolved. Germline V gives CDR1 MNHEY, CDR2 SMNVEV (reference sequence). Trimming left V 5 bases short and J 2 bases short, with 12 bases between. The CDR3 contains 14 residues. The CDR3 sequence is CASSPEMTQETQYF. The CDR3 DNA sequence: TGTGCCAGCAGTCCGGAAATGACTCAAGAGACCCAGTACTTC.

The CDR3 is CASSQETSADEQFF. Written as DNA, the CDR3 is TGCGCCAGCAGCCAAGAGACTAGCGCGGATGAGCAGTTCTTC. The chain joins TRBV4-1 to TRBJ2-1; the match to TRBD2 covers 8 bases. The CDR3 runs 14 residues. After removal of 0 bases from V and 8 bases from J, the junction contained 3 bases not matched to a gene. CDR1 and CDR2 from the germline V gene are MGHRA and YSYEKL.

This clone was seen once. A junction end diverges from the germline sequence, so it may reflect a read error. The J gene is TRBJ2-2, the V gene TRBV7-7; D tentatively fits TRBD1 or TRBD2 (5 bases each). The CDR3 is made up of 19 amino acids. Looked up from germline, CDR1 is SSHAT and CDR2 is FNYEAQ (reference sequence). CDR3 in amino acids: CASSLAFLDPGFYTGELFF. The DNA for the CDR3 is TGTGCTAGCAGCTTAGCGTTTTTGGATCCAGGGTTTTACACCGGGGAGCTGTTTTTT.

Details on this clone: This sample also contains other DNA sequences that code for the same CDR3. The chain employs TRBV7-9 and TRBJ1-1; no definite D call. The V end lost 5 bases, the J end lost 2 bases, and 6 bases lay between the germline ends. The germline CDR1 and CDR2 sequences are SEHNR and FQNEAQ (reference sequence). The CDR3 is 12 residues long. The CDR3 DNA follows: TGTGCCAGCAGCCTCTTAAACACTGAAGCTTTCTTT. Residues: CASSLLNTEAFF.

The CDR3 region is CASRATGEETQYF. As DNA, the CDR3 is TGTGCCAGCAGGGCGACAGGGGAAGAGACCCAGTACTTC. The chain carries TRBV2 and TRBJ2-5, with 8 bases aligning to TRBD1. Germline V CDR1 and CDR2: SNHLY, FYNNEI. The CDR3 is made up of 13 amino acids. With V trimmed by 6 bases and J by 3 bases, 3 bases remained unmatched. Together with reference TRBV2 and TRBJ2-5, the CDR3 gives the full variable domain: EPEVTQTPSHQVTQMGQEVILRCVPISNHLYFYWYRQILGQKVEFLVSFYNNEISEKSEIFDDQFSVERPDGSNFTLKIRSTKLEDSAMYFCASRATGEETQYFGPGTRLLVL.

The CDR3 loop is CASSSSAGDRHQPQHF. The CDR3 DNA reads as TGTGCCAGCAGTTCATCCGCGGGTGATCGGCATCAGCCCCAGCATTTT. This chain joins TRBV27 and TRBJ1-5; unclear D gene. Germline assignment: CDR1 MNHEY and CDR2 SMNVEV (reference sequence). This CDR3 is built from 16 residues. V was shortened by 4 bases and J by 5 bases, with 18 bases between the two germline ends.

This clone has a handful of counts. The CDR3 DNA is TGTGCCTGGAGTTTCCTCCGGCCTGAAGCTTTCTTT. It is translated as CAWSFLRPEAFF. The genes are TRBV30 and TRBJ1-1; D unclear. V was pared by 2 bases and J by 6 bases, with 10 bases between. Germline CDR1 is GTSNPN and CDR2 is SVGIG (reference sequence). The CDR3 spans 12 residues. Drawing the rest from reference TRBV30 and TRBJ1-1, the complete variable domain is SQTIHQWPATLVQPVGSPLSLECTVEGTSNPNLYWYRQAAGRGLQLLFYSVGIGQISSEVPQNLSASRPQDRQFILSSKKLLLSDSGFYLCAWSFLRPEAFFGQGTRLTVV.

V and J are TRBV5-6 and TRBJ2-7, with D possibly matching TRBD2 (6 bases). The germline gives CDR1 SGHDT, CDR2 YYEEEE. The V end lost 1 base, the J end lost 7 bases, and 9 bases lay between the germline ends. The CDR3 has 12 residues. The CDR3 is CASSLWGEEQYF. CDR3 in DNA: TGTGCCAGCAGCTTGTGGGGGGAAGAGCAGTACTTC.

Worth noting for this clone: This sample includes further DNA sequences coding for the same CDR3. The chain has TRBV9 and TRBJ1-2; D gene ambiguous. V lost 0 bases, J lost 4 bases, and 10 bases lay in between. Germline values: CDR1 SGDLS, CDR2 YYNGEE. This CDR3 contains 14 residues. CDR3 protein: CASSVGGGSYGYTF. In DNA form, the CDR3 reads TGTGCCAGCAGCGTAGGAGGCGGGTCCTATGGCTACACCTTC. The full variable domain, its missing parts supplied by reference TRBV9 and TRBJ1-2, is DSGVTQTPKHLITATGQRVTLRCSPRSGDLSVYWYQQSLDQGLQFLIQYYNGEERAKGNILERFSAQQFPDLHSELNLSSLELGDSALYFCASSVGGGSYGYTFGSGTRLTVV.

This chain links TRBV28 with TRBJ1-1; possibly TRBD1 for D (5 bases). Trimming removed 7 bases from V and 4 bases from J, with 10 bases in between. The length of the CDR3 is 12 residues. Germline V lookup: CDR1 MDHEN, CDR2 SYDVKM. The CDR3 here is CASKWGSTEAFF. The CDR3 DNA follows: TGTGCCAGCAAATGGGGGAGCACTGAAGCTTTCTTT.

The chain carries TRBV11-2 and TRBJ2-7; no reliable D call. The CDR3 sequence is 12 residues long. Trimming took off 5 bases at V and 6 bases at J, with 11 bases between the two ends. Germline CDR1 is SGHAT and CDR2 is FQNNGV. CDR3 sequence (DNA): TGTGCCAGCAGCGGGATTCTTCCCGAGCAGTACTTC. Amino acids: CASSGILPEQYF.

A note on this clone: Other DNA variants within this sample encode the same CDR3. V usage is TRBV9 and J usage is TRBJ2-3; D is uncertain. V lost 3 bases to trimming and J lost 1 base, with 3 bases between them. The CDR3 loop spans 12 amino acids. Germline CDR1 is SGDLS and CDR2 is YYNGEE. CDR3 bases: TGTGCCAGCAGCGGACGCACAGATACGCAGTATTTT. Its translation is CASSGRTDTQYF. The entire variable domain, with the rest obtained from reference TRBV9 and TRBJ2-3, is as follows: DSGVTQTPKHLITATGQRVTLRCSPRSGDLSVYWYQQSLDQGLQFLIQYYNGEERAKGNILERFSAQQFPDLHSELNLSSLELGDSALYFCASSGRTDTQYFGPGTRLTVL.

The CDR3 spells CASSQPRLAYSETQYF. CDR3 DNA: TGTGCCAGCAGCCAACCGCGACTAGCTTATTCGGAGACCCAGTACTTC. The chain is built from TRBV2 and TRBJ2-5; 7 bases are a match to TRBD2. Germline CDR1 SNHLY, CDR2 FYNNEI. V lost 6 bases to trimming and J lost 5 bases; unmatched junction nucleotides: 15. This CDR3 contains 16 residues.

The V call is TRBV27, the J call TRBJ2-7; TRBD1 agrees at 11 bases. The CDR3 length is 15 residues. Unmatched junction bases numbered 5, after V lost 4 bases and J lost 3 bases. Per the germline V gene, CDR1 is MNHEY and CDR2 is SMNVEV (reference sequence). This CDR3 reads CASSWGTGGGYEQYF. The CDR3 DNA follows: TGTGCCAGCAGTTGGGGGACAGGGGGGGGCTACGAGCAGTACTTC.

The chain is built from TRBV27 and TRBJ2-7; a possible D gene is TRBD1 (6 bases). CDR1 is MNHEY and CDR2 is SMNVEV in the germline V gene (reference sequence). The CDR3 has 15 residues. Trimming removed 6 bases at V and 2 bases at J, with 17 bases between. The CDR3 region is CASSETGTTPYEQYF. The DNA of the CDR3 is TGTGCCAGCAGCGAAACCGGGACAACTCCCTACGAGCAGTACTTC.

V is TRBV4-1 and J is TRBJ2-1; TRBD2 aligns across 9 bases. In germline, CDR1 is MGHRA, CDR2 YSYEKL. The CDR3 totals 19 residues. V was clipped by 0 bases and J by 7 bases; unmatched bases: 16. The chain's CDR3 is CASSQDPTGTSTSWNEQFF. CDR3 DNA sequence: TGCGCCAGCAGCCAAGACCCGACCGGGACTAGCACCTCATGGAATGAGCAGTTCTTC.

The V call is TRBV6-1, the J call TRBJ1-5, with 9 nucleotides matching TRBD1. Trimming removed 2 bases from V and 6 bases from J; junction bases left unmatched: 8. This CDR3 has 16 residues. In germline, CDR1 is MNHNS, CDR2 SASEGT. The CDR3 bases are TGTGCCAGCAGTGAACTTCCCGGGACAGGGATTCAGCCCCAGCATTTT. Protein product: CASSELPGTGIQPQHF.

This clone was observed once. The CDR3 region is CASSPGEGVRTGELFF. CDR3 DNA sequence: TGTGCCAGCAGCCCCGGAGAGGGTGTGCGGACCGGGGAGCTGTTTTTT. This rearrangement joins TRBV7-9 to TRBJ2-2, with D tentatively TRBD2 (5 bases). This CDR3 spans 16 amino acids. The germline V and J ends were trimmed by 5 bases and 5 bases, with 18 bases remaining between them. Germline assignment: CDR1 SEHNR and CDR2 FQNEAQ (reference sequence).

The chain links TRBV7-2 to TRBJ1-5; 10 nucleotides agree with TRBD1. This CDR3 has 14 residues. Germline V gene lookup returns CDR1 SGHTA and CDR2 FQGNSA. Trimming took 4 bases from V and 6 from J; bases not matched to a gene: 3. In nucleotides, the CDR3 is TGTGCCAGCAGCTGGGACAGGGGCCTTCAGCCCCAGCATTTT. It specifies CASSWDRGLQPQHF.

The chain has TRBV6-5 and TRBJ1-2, with TRBD1 as a possible D gene (5 bases). The CDR3 has 14 residues. Germline CDR1 is MNHEY and CDR2 is SVGAGI. V shed 10 bases and J shed 7 bases, with 22 bases lying between them. The CDR3 here is CATTQGGLHPGYTF. CDR3 nucleotides: TGTGCCACCACCCAGGGCGGATTGCACCCTGGCTACACCTTC.

This chain connects TRBV9 to TRBJ2-7; 9 bases line up with TRBD2. Trimming took 3 bases from V and 2 from J; bases not matched to a gene: 12. This CDR3 contains 17 residues. Germline V lookup: CDR1 SGDLS, CDR2 YYNGEE. The CDR3 DNA reads TGTGCCAGCAGCGGCTGGGGAGGTAGCGGGAGTCCCTACGAGCAGTACTTC. Translated, it gives CASSGWGGSGSPYEQYF.

The chain joins TRBV7-9 to TRBJ1-6, with D tentatively TRBD1 (5 bases). Germline V gives CDR1 SEHNR, CDR2 FQNEAQ (reference sequence). The V gene lost 5 bases and the J gene lost 8 bases, with 22 bases spanning the gap. The CDR3 consists of 17 residues. The CDR3 nucleotides are TGTGCCAGCAGCCCCCTAAGAGGGGTCCACCCGGATTCACCCCTCCACTTT. It translates to CASSPLRGVHPDSPLHF.

With regard to this clone: The sample contains more than one DNA sequence encoding this CDR3. The genes are TRBV4-1 and TRBJ2-7, with D possibly TRBD2 on 6 matching bases. The CDR3 is 13 amino acids. Trimming took 1 base from V and 2 from J, leaving 6 bases between them. Per germline, CDR1 MGHRA and CDR2 YSYEKL. CDR3 amino acids: CASSQGLAYEQYF. The CDR3 DNA sequence: TGCGCCAGCAGCCAAGGACTAGCCTACGAGCAGTACTTC.

This sequence joins TRBV4-3 and TRBJ2-7, with 9 bases matching TRBD1. This CDR3 region has 18 residues. Germline-derived CDR1 and CDR2 are LGHNA and YSLEER. Trimming at V came to 5 bases and at J to 3 bases, leaving 17 bases not matched to a gene. CDR3 loop: CASSYGTGFRGSSYEQYF. The CDR3 DNA sequence: TGCGCCAGCAGCTACGGGACAGGGTTTAGGGGGAGCAGCTACGAGCAGTACTTC.

In its sample, this clone was seen once. This sequence joins TRBV9 and TRBJ2-5; D assignment may be TRBD1 or TRBD2 (6 bases each). Germline V gives CDR1 SGDLS, CDR2 YYNGEE. Trimming shortened V by 3 bases and J by 2 bases, and 14 bases separated the two germline ends. This CDR3 contains 15 residues. The CDR3, as DNA: TGTGCCAGCAGCGCGGAGGGGGTGAATCAAGAGACCCAGTACTTC. Residues: CASSAEGVNQETQYF.

The chain couples TRBV30 to TRBJ2-2; 7 bases are a match to TRBD1. This CDR3 region has 15 residues. The V segment lost 0 bases and the J segment 8 bases; nucleotides outside the gene matches: 9. Germline CDR1 and CDR2: GTSNPN and SVGIG (reference sequence). CDR3 sequence: CAWSVGAGGEGELFF. Here the CDR3 DNA reads TGTGCCTGGAGTGTAGGGGCAGGGGGAGAAGGGGAGCTGTTTTTT. The variable domain in full, with the rest retrieved from reference TRBV30 and TRBJ2-2, is SQTIHQWPATLVQPVGSPLSLECTVEGTSNPNLYWYRQAAGRGLQLLFYSVGIGQISSEVPQNLSASRPQDRQFILSSKKLLLSDSGFYLCAWSVGAGGEGELFFGEGSRLTVL.

This clone was observed a single time. The chain has TRBV7-9 and TRBJ1-2; D gene ambiguous. The CDR3 covers 16 residues. V was shortened by 2 bases and J by 3 bases, with 16 bases between the two germline ends. The germline CDR1 and CDR2 sequences are SEHNR and FQNEAQ (reference sequence). The CDR3 region has the DNA TGTGCCAGCAGCTTATCTCCAGGCAACCACGACTATGGCTACACCTTC. Protein product: CASSLSPGNHDYGYTF. Full variable domain (missing parts from reference TRBV7-9 and TRBJ1-2): DTGVSQNPRHKITKRGQNVTFRCDPISEHNRLYWYRQTLGQGPEFLTYFQNEAQLEKSRLLSDRFSAERPKGSFSTLEIQRTEQGDSAMYLCASSLSPGNHDYGYTFGSGTRLTVV.

The CDR3 bases are TGTGCCATCAGTGAGACGACCTTTCGGACAGGGGGATTTTATCAGCCCCAGCATTTT. Amino acids: CAISETTFRTGGFYQPQHF. The chain links TRBV10-3 to TRBJ1-5, with 10 bases matching TRBD1. This CDR3 contains 19 residues. After removal of 2 bases from V and 5 bases from J, the junction contained 15 bases not matched to a gene. Germline V gene data show CDR1 as ENHRY and CDR2 as SYGVKD.